One sample yielded the 15 T cell receptor beta chains listed below, sequenced in a study of monozygotic twins with inflammatory bowel disease. TCRdb re-called the 5' RACE reads; one entry per CDR3 protein, DNA not given. The table for this sample gives approximately 400,000 distinct CDR3 sequences. The sequenced sample was blood. The receptors derive from a human donor with ulcerative colitis or Crohn's disease, or a healthy co-twin of an affected twin (not recorded which).

The chain uses TRBV27 and TRBJ1-4; the D gene TCRdb calls, TRBD1, cannot be checked with no DNA. There are 14 residues in the CDR3. The germline CDR1 and CDR2 sequences are MNHEY and SMNVEV (reference sequence). The CDR3 protein is CASSLSPRREKLFF.

J is TRBJ2-7 and V is TRBV2. Germline V gene lookup returns CDR1 SNHLY and CDR2 FYNNEI. There are 12 residues in the CDR3. This CDR3 is CASSEASYEQYF.

This chain joins TRBV7-6 and TRBJ2-5; there is no DNA to check the TCRdb D call of TRBD2. This CDR3 is built from 17 residues. Germline CDR1 reads SGHVS; CDR2 reads FNYEAQ. The chain's CDR3 is CASSTRGSGGPEETQYF.

J is TRBJ2-3 and V is TRBV11-2; the D call of TRBD2 rests on TCRdb alone, since no DNA is present to check it. In germline, CDR1 is SGHAT, CDR2 FQNNGV. The CDR3 has 19 residues. This CDR3 is CASSLGRLAGAPFSDTQYF.

This chain uses TRBV6-2 or TRBV6-3 with TRBJ2-1; TCRdb lists TRBD1, though no DNA is available to test this call. The CDR3 totals 15 residues. Per the germline V gene, CDR1 is MNHEY and CDR2 is SVGEGT. This chain's CDR3 is CASRSGGSSYNEQFF.

The rearrangement joins TRBV10-3 to TRBJ2-7. Germline values: CDR1 ENHRY, CDR2 SYGVKD. The CDR3 consists of 12 residues. The CDR3 here is CAIRGTAYEQYF.

The rearrangement links TRBV5-4 to TRBJ2-7. Germline V gene data show CDR1 as SGHNT and CDR2 as YYREEE (reference sequence). The CDR3 contains 13 residues. CDR3 residues: CASSLDFGYEQYF.

The chain has TRBV12-3 or TRBV12-4 and TRBJ1-5; the D call of TRBD1 rests on TCRdb alone, since no DNA is present to check it. There are 16 residues in the CDR3. The CDR3 loop reads CASRFSTGVVGQPQHF.

This chain uses TRBV21-1 with TRBJ1-2; TCRdb outputs TRBD1, but without DNA this stays unchecked. TRBV21-1 is marked as a pseudogene. The CDR3 spans 16 residues. The CDR3 protein is CASSQWGGGGPKGYTF.

CDR3 sequence reads: CASSLFPGQGKTETQYF. The rearrangement uses TRBV5-6 and TRBJ2-5; TCRdb's D gene call, TRBD1, goes unchecked for lack of DNA. The CDR3 is made up of 17 amino acids. Looked up from germline, CDR1 is SGHDT and CDR2 is YYEEEE.

The rearrangement uses TRBV20-1 and TRBJ2-5; the TCRdb D gene call, TRBD2, has no DNA to confirm it. This CDR3 spans 15 amino acids. The germline gives CDR1 DFQATT, CDR2 SNEGSKA (reference sequence). The CDR3 is CSANRGTSGKETQYF.

This chain links TRBV9 with TRBJ2-1; lacking DNA, the TRBD1 call made by TCRdb goes unchecked. The CDR3 runs to 15 residues. Germline V CDR1 and CDR2: SGDLS, YYNGEE. This chain's CDR3 is CASSSPIGVKGEQFF.

The chain has TRBV27 and TRBJ2-7; TCRdb proposes TRBD2, but this gene call is untestable without DNA. From germline, CDR1 is MNHEY and CDR2 SMNVEV (reference sequence). This CDR3 region has 15 residues. The CDR3 reads CASSLWTGVGYEQYF.

The rearrangement uses TRBV5-4 and TRBJ2-3. Germline CDR1 reads SGHNT; CDR2 reads YYREEE (reference sequence). The CDR3 extends over 12 amino acids. CDR3 sequence: CASSVGADTQYF.

The chain uses TRBV27 and TRBJ2-1; TCRdb outputs TRBD2, but without DNA this stays unchecked. Germline V CDR1 and CDR2: MNHEY, SMNVEV (reference sequence). The CDR3 runs to 17 residues. This CDR3 reads CASSFPPGLAGGSEQFF.